One T cell receptor beta chain is described in this entry. As yet, its antigen is unknown. CDR1 SGHTA and CDR2 FQGTGA come from the germline V gene. This CDR3 is built from 13 residues. Unmatched junction bases numbered 6, after V lost 5 bases and J lost 6 bases. The method was immunoSEQ multiplex PCR; TCRdb's version includes in-frame clones alone and lacks a portion of them. The sample shows some 130,000 clones, approximately 84% of them seen only once. These data originate in a study of cytomegalovirus exposure and HLA in healthy donors. General study findings and limits: Investigators reported some 150 TCR beta chains as tied to cytomegalovirus.

The sample comprised PBMCs. The TCR was taken from a man aged 25-45 years in good health and CMV-seropositive. The chain couples TRBV7-3 to TRBJ2-7; 8 bases fit TRBD2. The CDR3 protein is CASSPGGGSEQYF. The CDR3 DNA follows: TGTGCCAGCAGCCCGGGGGGGGGATCCGAGCAGTACTTC.